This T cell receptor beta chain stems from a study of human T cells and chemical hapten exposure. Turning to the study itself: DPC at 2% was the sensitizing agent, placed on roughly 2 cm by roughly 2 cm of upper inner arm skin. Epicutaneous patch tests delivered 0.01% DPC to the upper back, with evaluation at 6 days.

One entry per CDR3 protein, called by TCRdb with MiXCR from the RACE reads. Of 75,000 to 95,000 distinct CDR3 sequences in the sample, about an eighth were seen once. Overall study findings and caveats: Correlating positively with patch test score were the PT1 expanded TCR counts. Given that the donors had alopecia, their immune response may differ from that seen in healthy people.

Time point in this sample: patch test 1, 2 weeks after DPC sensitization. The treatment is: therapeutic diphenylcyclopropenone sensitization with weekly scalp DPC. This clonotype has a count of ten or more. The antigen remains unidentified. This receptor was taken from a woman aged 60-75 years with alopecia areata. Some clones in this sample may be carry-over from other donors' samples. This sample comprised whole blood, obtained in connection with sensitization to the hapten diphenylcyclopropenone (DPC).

DNA for the CDR3: TGCGCCAGCAGTCGGGGGCCGAACACCGGGGAGCTGTTTTTT. Translation: CASSRGPNTGELFF. The rearrangement joins TRBV10-1 to TRBJ2-2; D possibly uses TRBD1 or TRBD2 (6 bases each). Looked up from germline, CDR1 is WNHNN and CDR2 is SYGVQD (reference sequence). This CDR3 is built from 14 residues. The ends were cut back, 5 bases at V and 0 bases at J, with 7 bases in the middle.